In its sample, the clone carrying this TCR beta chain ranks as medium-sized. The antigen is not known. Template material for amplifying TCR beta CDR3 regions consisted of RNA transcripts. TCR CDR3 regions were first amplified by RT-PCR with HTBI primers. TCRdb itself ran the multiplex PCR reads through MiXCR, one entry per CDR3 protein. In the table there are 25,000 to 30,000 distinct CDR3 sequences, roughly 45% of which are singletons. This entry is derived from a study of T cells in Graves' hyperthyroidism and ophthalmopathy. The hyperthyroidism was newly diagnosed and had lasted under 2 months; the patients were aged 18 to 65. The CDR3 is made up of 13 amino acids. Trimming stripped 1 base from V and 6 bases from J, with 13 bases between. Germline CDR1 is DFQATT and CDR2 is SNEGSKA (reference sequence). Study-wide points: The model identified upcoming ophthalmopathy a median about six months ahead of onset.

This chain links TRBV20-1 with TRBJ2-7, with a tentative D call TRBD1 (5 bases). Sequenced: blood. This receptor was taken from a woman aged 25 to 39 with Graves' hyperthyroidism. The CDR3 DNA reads TGCAGTGCTAGAGGGTGGCAGGGTGGCGAGCAGTACTTC. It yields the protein CSARGWQGGEQYF.